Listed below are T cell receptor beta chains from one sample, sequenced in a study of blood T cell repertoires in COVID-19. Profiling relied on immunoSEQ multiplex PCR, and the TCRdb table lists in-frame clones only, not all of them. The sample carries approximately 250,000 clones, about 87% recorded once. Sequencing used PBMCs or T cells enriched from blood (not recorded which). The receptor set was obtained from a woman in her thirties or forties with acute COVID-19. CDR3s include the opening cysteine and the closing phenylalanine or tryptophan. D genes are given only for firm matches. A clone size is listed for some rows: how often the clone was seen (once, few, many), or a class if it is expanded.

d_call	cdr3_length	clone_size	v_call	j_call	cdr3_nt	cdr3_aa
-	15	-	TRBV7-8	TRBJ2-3	TGTGCCAGCAGAGGGGTTAGCCGAAGCACAGATACGCAGTATTTT	CASRGVSRSTDTQYF
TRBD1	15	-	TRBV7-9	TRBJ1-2	TGTGCCAGCAGCGCCCGGGACAGGGGGGTCTATGGCTACACCTTC	CASSARDRGVYGYTF
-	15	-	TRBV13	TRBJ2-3	TGTGCCAGCAGCTTAACTAGGAGGCTCACAGATACGCAGTATTTT	CASSLTRRLTDTQYF
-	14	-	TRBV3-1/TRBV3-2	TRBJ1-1	TGTGCCAGCACCCCAAGTGGGGGCTACACTGAAGCTTTCTTT	CASTPSGGYTEAFF
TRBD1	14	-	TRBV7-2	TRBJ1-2	TGTGCCAGCAGCCAACCGGGACAGGGGTATGGCTACACCTTC	CASSQPGQGYGYTF
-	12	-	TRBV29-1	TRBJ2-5	TGCAGCGTCCGAGAGTACCAAGAGACCCAGTACTTC	CSVREYQETQYF
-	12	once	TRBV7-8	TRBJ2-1	TGTGCCAGCAGAGAGGGCTACAATGAGCAGTTCTTC	CASREGYNEQFF
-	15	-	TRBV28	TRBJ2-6	TGTGCCAGCAGTGGGGCCAGCTCTGGGGCCAACGTCCTGACTTTC	CASSGASSGANVLTF
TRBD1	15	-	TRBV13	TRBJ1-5	TGTGCCAGCAGCTTGAACGGACAGGGTCGGCAGCCCCAGCATTTT	CASSLNGQGRQPQHF
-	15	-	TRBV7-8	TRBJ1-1	TGTGCCAGCAGCTTAGGACTGGGGGGTCGCACTGAAGCTTTCTTT	CASSLGLGGRTEAFF
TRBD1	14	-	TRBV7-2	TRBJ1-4	TGTGCCAGCAGCCCGGGACAGACTAATGAAAAACTGTTTTTT	CASSPGQTNEKLFF
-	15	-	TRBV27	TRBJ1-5	TGTGCCAGCAACAGGCGGGGGAATAGCAATCAGCCCCAGCATTTT	CASNRRGNSNQPQHF
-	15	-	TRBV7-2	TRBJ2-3	TGTGCCAGCAGCTTAGCTGGACTACCCACAGATACGCAGTATTTT	CASSLAGLPTDTQYF
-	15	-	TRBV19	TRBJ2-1	TGTGCCAGTAGTAGAACGGGAGACCTTTACAATGAGCAGTTCTTC	CASSRTGDLYNEQFF
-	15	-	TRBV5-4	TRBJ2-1	TGTGCCAGCAGCTTTCCTAGCGTCTCCTACAATGAGCAGTTCTTC	CASSFPSVSYNEQFF
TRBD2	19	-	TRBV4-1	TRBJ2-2	TGCGCCAGCAGCCAAGGTTTTTTGGGTACTAGCGTAAACACCGGGGAGCTGTTTTTT	CASSQGFLGTSVNTGELFF
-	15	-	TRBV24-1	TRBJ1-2	TGTGCCACCAGTGATGAAACCAGGGGTGAACATGGCTACACCTTC	CATSDETRGEHGYTF
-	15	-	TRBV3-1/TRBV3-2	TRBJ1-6	TGTGCCAGCAGCCAGGGTCCCACCGGGGATTCACCCCTCCACTTT	CASSQGPTGDSPLHF
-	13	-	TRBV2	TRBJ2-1	TGTGCCAGCAGACTATACCCCCCCAATGAGCAGTTCTTC	CASRLYPPNEQFF
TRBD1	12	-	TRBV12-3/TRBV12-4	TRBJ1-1	TGTGCCAGCACCCGGACAGGAGGATGGGCTTTCTTT	CASTRTGGWAFF